One and the same sample provided the 5 T cell receptor beta chains below, sequenced in a study of shared clonotypes between healthy human individuals. Generated by immunoSEQ multiplex PCR, the TCRdb table keeps only in-frame clones and is missing some. The sample contains about 480,000 clones, about three quarters of which appear only once. The sequencing sample was made of PBMCs. The receptors stem from a woman aged 40 to 49 in good health. Some clones in this sample may be carry-over from other donors' samples.

In the case of this clone: The identical CDR3 is also encoded by other nucleotide sequences in the sample. The chain couples TRBV2 to TRBJ1-5; D is unresolved. Trimming left V 3 bases short and J 0 bases short, with 6 bases between. The CDR3 runs 14 residues. The V gene's germline CDR1 is SNHLY and CDR2 FYNNEI. Here the CDR3 DNA reads TGTGCCAGCAGTGAGTCATATAGCAATCAGCCCCAGCATTTT. The encoded protein is CASSESYSNQPQHF.

This clone was seen once. The rearrangement joins TRBV4-1 to TRBJ2-5; the D is unclear. The CDR3 is 14 residues long. Germline CDR1 is MGHRA and CDR2 is YSYEKL. Trimming shortened V by 1 base and J by 1 base, and 7 bases separated the two germline ends. CDR3 DNA: TGCGCCAGCAGCCAAGGCCAGCTCCAAGAGACCCAGTACTTC. This sequence encodes CASSQGQLQETQYF.

V is TRBV6-5 and J is TRBJ2-7, with D possibly matching TRBD1 (5 bases). V was pared by 2 bases and J by 1 base, with 9 bases between. Germline-derived CDR1 and CDR2 are MNHEY and SVGAGI. The CDR3 consists of 14 residues. The CDR3 sequence: CASSYADSSYEQYF. The CDR3 DNA is TGTGCCAGCAGTTACGCCGACAGTTCCTACGAGCAGTACTTC.

This chain uses TRBV6-5 with TRBJ2-1; D perhaps matches TRBD1 (6 bases). The CDR3 loop spans 14 amino acids. Germline loops: CDR1 MNHEY, CDR2 SVGAGI. The V and J ends lost 2 bases and 5 bases respectively, with 10 bases between them. The CDR3 nucleotides are TGTGCCAGCAGTTACCAGGACAGCAACAATGAGCAGTTCTTC. It is translated as CASSYQDSNNEQFF.

V gene TRBV7-9 combines with J gene TRBJ2-7; 7 bases line up with TRBD1. V shed 5 bases and J 12 bases; nucleotides not matched to a gene: 19. The CDR3 extends over 15 amino acids. CDR1 is SEHNR, CDR2 FQNEAQ, per germline (reference sequence). The CDR3 loop reads CASSHALTGLVSVYF. The DNA for the CDR3 is TGTGCCAGCAGCCACGCCCTGACAGGGTTGGTGTCTGTGTACTTC.